The source of this T cell receptor (beta chain) is a study of cytomegalovirus exposure and HLA in healthy donors. Overall study: There were several hundred genotyped donors. Of these, roughly 84% fell in the genetic ancestry cluster associated with self-reported Caucasian donors.

The PCR employed 60 Vbeta primers together with 13 Jbeta primers. TCRdb's copy holds only in-frame clones and misses some; the assay was immunoSEQ multiplex PCR. Among roughly 150,000 clones, 75% were seen once, and the ten largest hold around 11%. From germline, CDR1 is KGHSH and CDR2 LQKENI. CDR3 size: 16 residues. V lost 3 bases to trimming and J lost 6 bases; unmatched junction nucleotides: 11. This cohort consisted of healthy bone marrow donors. For this clone: The target antigen is unknown.

General study findings and limits: Trimming of TCR beta V- and J-genes showed a link, identified in a later analysis, to a missense DCLRE1C variant. Sequencing probably produced one cluster of sequence variants that were highly shared.

V and J are TRBV18 and TRBJ1-5, with 7 bases matching TRBD1. This clonotype originated in a man between 18 and 35 years old in good health and CMV-seropositive. The sequenced sample consisted of PBMCs. This CDR3 is CASSPSHRGLGQPQHF. As DNA, the CDR3 is TGTGCCAGCTCACCGTCCCACAGGGGCTTGGGTCAGCCCCAGCATTTT.